Below, 27 T cell receptor beta chains from the same sample are listed, as sequenced in a study of T cell responses to AZD1222 COVID-19 vaccine. This table comes from immunoSEQ multiplex PCR, and its TCRdb copy is limited to in-frame clones, with some not included. This table holds 100,000 to 150,000 clones, 88% found once. The sequences come from peripheral blood, collected on day 0 of AZD1222 vaccination. Receptor source: an adult in good health.

The chain carries TRBV6-4 and TRBJ1-5, with 8 positions matching TRBD1. Germline-derived CDR1 and CDR2 are MRHNA and SNTAGT. The CDR3 spans 16 residues. The V gene end was trimmed by 2 bases and the J gene end by 0 bases; junction bases not matched to a gene: 3. CDR3: CASSDRTGYSNQPQHF. Here the CDR3 DNA reads TGTGCCAGCAGTGACCGGACAGGGTATAGCAATCAGCCCCAGCATTTT.

This sequence joins TRBV7-7 and TRBJ2-1; D unclear. Trimming left V 1 base short and J 6 bases short, with 10 bases between. The CDR3 loop spans 14 amino acids. Germline V lookup: CDR1 SSHAT, CDR2 FNYEAQ (reference sequence). The CDR3 DNA is TGTGCCAGCAGCTTAGGGGGTAGACGCAATGAGCAGTTCTTC. Residues: CASSLGGRRNEQFF.

The J gene is TRBJ2-1, the V gene TRBV7-2; TRBD1 agrees at 7 bases. The length of the CDR3 is 16 residues. Germline V gene lookup returns CDR1 SGHTA and CDR2 FQGNSA. V lost 1 base to trimming and J lost 4 bases; unmatched junction nucleotides: 7. The CDR3 nucleotides read TGTGCCAGCAGCTTAGAGACAGGGCCCCATTACAATGAGCAGTTCTTC. It yields the protein CASSLETGPHYNEQFF.

The chain has TRBV24-1 and TRBJ2-2; D may match TRBD1 or TRBD2 (6 bases each). Trimming took off 8 bases at V and 7 bases at J, with 16 bases between the two ends. Germline-derived CDR1 and CDR2 are KGHDR and SFDVKD. CDR3 size: 14 residues. The CDR3 DNA reads as TGTGCCACCAAGGACTATGGGGGCGGCGGGGAGCTGTTTTTT. It yields the protein CATKDYGGGGELFF.

The chain couples TRBV20-1 to TRBJ2-7; D is undetermined. The CDR3 is 13 amino acids. V lost 5 bases to trimming and J lost 0 bases, with 11 bases between them. Germline-derived CDR1 and CDR2 are DFQATT and SNEGSKA (reference sequence). The CDR3 DNA is TGCAGTGCTCGTGATTCCCCCTCCTACGAGCAGTACTTC. As protein: CSARDSPSYEQYF.

The chain employs TRBV7-9 and TRBJ1-2; 7 bases line up with TRBD1. V trimming: 4 bases; J trimming: 7 bases; junction bases outside the gene matches: 12. The CDR3 runs 15 residues. Germline lookup yields CDR1 SEHNR and CDR2 FQNEAQ (reference sequence). CDR3 residues: CASSYGQEAFGGYTF. In DNA form, the CDR3 reads TGTGCCAGCAGCTATGGACAGGAGGCCTTCGGTGGCTACACCTTC.

This clone was found once. The chain links TRBV7-2 to TRBJ2-1; 11 bases align to TRBD2. The length of the CDR3 is 16 residues. The trim removed 4 bases at V and 5 bases at J, leaving 7 bases unmatched. From germline, CDR1 is SGHTA and CDR2 FQGNSA. CDR3 in DNA: TGTGCCAGCAGCTCCACACTAGCGGGAGAAGACAATGAGCAGTTCTTC. It yields the protein CASSSTLAGEDNEQFF.

The chain joins TRBV28 to TRBJ2-2; TRBD1 might be the D (5 bases). The CDR3 spans 17 residues. Trimming left V 4 bases short and J 0 bases short, with 15 bases between. Germline CDR1 MDHEN, CDR2 SYDVKM. The CDR3 region has the DNA TGTGCCAGCAGTTACCCCACCGTGGGGCCGAACACCGGGGAGCTGTTTTTT. It translates to CASSYPTVGPNTGELFF.

This clone was observed a few times. The chain employs TRBV5-5 and TRBJ2-7, with TRBD1 matching over 12 bases. V lost 7 bases, J lost 4 bases, and 9 bases stayed unmatched. The CDR3 length is 15 residues. Germline assignment: CDR1 SGHKS and CDR2 YYEKEE (reference sequence). This CDR3 reads CASYAAGQGAYEQYF. CDR3 DNA: TGTGCCAGCTATGCAGCGGGACAGGGGGCTTACGAGCAGTACTTC. Full variable domain (outside the CDR3, taken from reference TRBV5-5 and TRBJ2-7): DAGVTQSPTHLIKTRGQQVTLRCSPISGHKSVSWYQQVLGQGPQFIFQYYEKEERGRGNFPDRFSARQFPNYSSELNVNALLLGDSALYLCASYAAGQGAYEQYFGPGTRLTVT.

V usage is TRBV6-2 or TRBV6-3 and J usage is TRBJ1-2; D is unclear. CDR3 length: 12 residues. Germline CDR1 reads MNHEY; CDR2 reads SVGEGT. Trimming pared 5 bases from V and 8 bases from J, leaving 12 bases between. CDR3 in amino acids: CASSPLAWGYTF. CDR3 bases: TGTGCCAGCAGTCCCCTCGCCTGGGGCTACACCTTC.

The chain combines TRBV6-5 with TRBJ2-7; 8 bases are a match to TRBD2. The CDR3 runs to 13 residues. Looked up from germline, CDR1 is MNHEY and CDR2 is SVGAGI. The junction had 3 bases not matched to a gene; V was cut back by 8 bases and J by 0 bases. The DNA of the CDR3 is TGTGCCAGCCGGACTAGCAGCTCCTACGAGCAGTACTTC. Translation: CASRTSSSYEQYF.

This clone was recorded only once. The chain has TRBV15 and TRBJ2-7; 9 bases line up with TRBD1. V dropped 0 bases and J dropped 6; count of bases not matched to a gene: 6. Germline V gives CDR1 LNHNV, CDR2 YYDKDF (reference sequence). CDR3 size: 15 residues. The CDR3 loop is CATSRDRGTGLEQYF. The CDR3 DNA is TGTGCCACCAGCAGAGATAGGGGGACAGGGCTCGAGCAGTACTTC.

This clone showed up just once. This chain connects TRBV19 to TRBJ1-2; 10 bases align to TRBD1. This CDR3 is 15 amino acids long. Germline assignment: CDR1 LNHDA and CDR2 SQIVND (reference sequence). V trimming: 4 bases; J trimming: 5 bases; junction bases outside the gene matches: 7. The CDR3 nucleotides read TGTGCCAGTAGTAGCCCGAGGGACAGGGGATATGGCTACACCTTC. Protein product: CASSSPRDRGYGYTF.

This clone was picked up one time. The chain carries TRBV5-1 and TRBJ2-2; D is possibly TRBD1 or TRBD2 (6 bases each). Trimming took 0 bases from V and 3 from J, leaving 12 bases between them. CDR1 SGHRS and CDR2 YFSETQ come from the germline V gene. The CDR3 is made up of 16 amino acids. The CDR3 protein is CASSLGGAGYTGELFF. CDR3 nucleotides: TGCGCCAGCAGCTTGGGGGGGGCCGGGTACACCGGGGAGCTGTTTTTT.

V gene TRBV2 combines with J gene TRBJ2-1, with TRBD2 matching over 7 bases. CDR1 and CDR2 from the germline V gene are SNHLY and FYNNEI. V lost 5 bases to trimming and J lost 1 base; unmatched junction nucleotides: 5. This CDR3 has 15 amino acids. DNA of the CDR3: TGTGCCAGCAGTTACCGACTAGCTTCCTACAATGAGCAGTTCTTC. This sequence encodes CASSYRLASYNEQFF. The complete variable domain, with remaining parts taken from reference TRBV2 and TRBJ2-1, reads EPEVTQTPSHQVTQMGQEVILRCVPISNHLYFYWYRQILGQKVEFLVSFYNNEISEKSEIFDDQFSVERPDGSNFTLKIRSTKLEDSAMYFCASSYRLASYNEQFFGPGTRLTVL.

The chain carries TRBV7-3 and TRBJ2-1; 9 nucleotides agree with TRBD2. This CDR3 is built from 15 residues. Losses at the gene ends were 5 bases for V and 7 bases for J; bases not matched to a gene: 9. The germline V gene has CDR1 SGHTA and CDR2 FQGTGA. The CDR3 region is CASSPPGTSRNEQFF. DNA of the CDR3: TGTGCCAGCAGCCCTCCCGGGACTAGCAGAAATGAGCAGTTCTTC.

The chain is built from TRBV7-8 and TRBJ1-5; 7 bases map to TRBD1. The CDR3 is 15 residues long. Germline values: CDR1 SGHVS, CDR2 FQNEAQ. Trimming at V came to 3 bases and at J to 3 bases, leaving 5 bases not matched to a gene. Written as DNA, the CDR3 is TGTGCCAGCAGCTTCGGTCAGGGGGACAATCAGCCCCAGCATTTT. Amino acid sequence: CASSFGQGDNQPQHF.

The genes are TRBV4-1 and TRBJ1-3; perhaps TRBD1 as D (6 bases). Germline V lookup: CDR1 MGHRA, CDR2 YSYEKL. The CDR3 is 16 amino acids. V was shortened by 1 base and J by 6 bases, with 16 bases between the two germline ends. CDR3 coding DNA: TGCGCCAGCAGCCAAGCCCTACAGACAGGCCAAAACACCATATATTTT. This gives the protein CASSQALQTGQNTIYF.

This chain joins TRBV6-5 and TRBJ1-1; D is ambiguous. This CDR3 spans 14 amino acids. The germline V and J ends were trimmed by 7 bases and 7 bases, with 19 bases remaining between them. From germline, CDR1 is MNHEY and CDR2 SVGAGI. CDR3 in DNA: TGTGCCAGCACGCCTGCAAGCGGGCAATTTGAAGCTTTCTTT. Translating it yields CASTPASGQFEAFF.

The chain carries TRBV11-2 and TRBJ2-5; D is undetermined. Trimming removed 6 bases at V and 5 bases at J, with 16 bases between. This CDR3 is 14 amino acids long. CDR1 SGHAT and CDR2 FQNNGV come from the germline V gene. CDR3 nucleotides: TGTGCCAGCAGACCCCTGGTGTACGAGGAGACCCAGTACTTC. It codes for CASRPLVYEETQYF.

The chain carries TRBV24-1 and TRBJ2-1, with 9 bases aligning to TRBD1. The CDR3 is 15 amino acids. Germline CDR1 reads KGHDR; CDR2 reads SFDVKD. With V trimmed by 5 bases and J by 10 bases, 11 bases remained unmatched. The CDR3 region has the DNA TGTGCCACCAGTGCAATAACAGGGGGCTCGAAGGAGCAGTTCTTC. Translated, it gives CATSAITGGSKEQFF.

The chain links TRBV28 to TRBJ2-4; 7 bases match TRBD2. This CDR3 region has 15 residues. V was pared by 3 bases and J by 5 bases, with 7 bases of the junction left unmatched. Germline V gives CDR1 MDHEN, CDR2 SYDVKM. Here the CDR3 reads CASSFPWEGQNIQYF. CDR3 DNA sequence: TGTGCCAGCAGTTTTCCCTGGGAGGGCCAAAACATTCAGTACTTC.

The chain joins TRBV7-9 to TRBJ1-1; 7 nucleotides match TRBD1. V shed 9 bases and J 5 bases; nucleotides not matched to a gene: 6. The CDR3 is 12 amino acids. Germline V CDR1 and CDR2: SEHNR, FQNEAQ (reference sequence). This chain's CDR3 is CASQGEGTEAFF. Written as DNA, the CDR3 is TGTGCCAGTCAGGGGGAGGGAACTGAAGCTTTCTTT.

The J gene is TRBJ1-1, the V gene TRBV14; D gene ambiguous. V lost 1 base and J lost 4, with 7 bases in between. This CDR3 has 13 residues. Germline V gives CDR1 SGHDN, CDR2 FVKESK. CDR3 loop: CASSQGAGTEAFF. As DNA, the CDR3 is TGTGCCAGCAGCCAAGGGGCGGGCACTGAAGCTTTCTTT.

This clone came up a few times. V gene TRBV29-1 combines with J gene TRBJ2-7, with 8 bases that match TRBD2. V trimming: 4 bases; J trimming: 2 bases; junction bases outside the gene matches: 7. The CDR3 runs 14 residues. The germline V gene has CDR1 SQVTM and CDR2 ANQGSEA. The CDR3 DNA is TGCAGCGTTGTGGTCGGGACTAGGACCTACGAGCAGTACTTC. Encoded protein: CSVVVGTRTYEQYF.

This chain uses TRBV27 with TRBJ1-6; tentatively, D is TRBD1 (6 bases). The CDR3 loop spans 15 amino acids. CDR1 MNHEY and CDR2 SMNVEV come from the germline V gene (reference sequence). The V end lost 6 bases, the J end lost 2 bases, and 11 bases lay between the germline ends. Here the CDR3 reads CASSPAGAYNSPLHF. In nucleotides, the CDR3 is TGTGCCAGCAGCCCGGCAGGGGCCTATAATTCACCCCTCCACTTT.

The chain couples TRBV5-1 to TRBJ2-7; a possible D gene is TRBD2 (6 bases). CDR1 is SGHRS and CDR2 is YFSETQ in the germline V gene. With 4 bases removed from V and 4 bases from J, the gap between germline ends came to 21 bases. This CDR3 region has 16 residues. DNA for the CDR3: TGCGCCAGCAGCGCCGGGGTGGAGGGCCTTAGGTACGAGCAGTACTTC. It is translated as CASSAGVEGLRYEQYF.